The subject of this entry is one T cell receptor (beta chain). Its matching antigen is unknown. This sample includes further DNA sequences coding for the same CDR3. This record comes from a study of shared clonotypes between healthy human individuals. Study at large: Donors had three CD4 naive, three CD4 memory, two CD8 naive and one CD8 memory plate apiece.

Whole-study results and caveats: Estimated richness values were generally larger in naive subsets than in memory subsets.

A CD45RA+ naive subset and a CD45RA-negative memory subset were split from CD4+ cells. Per germline, CDR1 LNHDA and CDR2 SQIVND (reference sequence). The CDR3 runs to 12 residues. The V end was cut by 5 bases, the J end by 4 bases, with 6 bases between. The authors split each subset's genomic DNA evenly across several immunoSEQ plates. Data came from immunoSEQ multiplex PCR; TCRdb stores just in-frame clones and leaves some out. The sample includes around 2.1 million clones, around 95% seen only once; the top ten take approximately 0.13%. The V gene is TRBV19, the J gene TRBJ1-5; no definite D call. The sample taken for sequencing was naive CD4+ T cells sorted from blood. Subset here: CD45RA+ positively selected. The receptor was derived from a man aged 18 to 29 in good health. CDR3 DNA sequence: TGTGCCAGTAGTGGATTGAATCAGCCCCAGCATTTT. Translating it yields CASSGLNQPQHF.